Presented here are 7 T cell receptor beta chains from one specimen sequenced in a study of shared clonotypes between healthy human individuals. Repertoires were generated with immunoSEQ multiplex PCR, while TCRdb's copy carries only in-frame clones and drops some. The profile covers roughly 720,000 clones, with around 90% appearing a single time and about a third taken by the ten largest. Sequencing input: memory CD8+ T cells from PBMCs. Regarding subset: CD45RO+ cells pooled with CCR7-negative TemRA cells. The receptor set was obtained from a man between 18 and 35 years old in good health. Some clones in this sample may be carry-over from other donors' samples.

The genes are TRBV19 and TRBJ1-1, with 9 positions matching TRBD1. Germline CDR1 LNHDA, CDR2 SQIVND (reference sequence). J was trimmed by 4 bases and V by 6 bases; bases with no gene match: 3. The CDR3 is 13 amino acids. CDR3 sequence reads: CASRRTGATEAFF. In DNA form, the CDR3 reads TGTGCCAGTAGGCGGACAGGGGCCACTGAAGCTTTCTTT.

The V call is TRBV28, the J call TRBJ1-1; a possible D gene is TRBD1 (6 bases). Germline CDR1 and CDR2: MDHEN and SYDVKM. Trimming took 3 bases from V and 0 from J, leaving 14 bases between them. The CDR3 length is 16 residues. In nucleotides, the CDR3 is TGTGCCAGCAGTTTTCTGGGGGGCAGGATGAACACTGAAGCTTTCTTT. Translation: CASSFLGGRMNTEAFF.

The V gene is TRBV7-9, the J gene TRBJ2-7; weak D call: TRBD1 (5 bases). V lost 1 base and J 5 bases, leaving 12 bases between the germline ends. The CDR3 length is 14 residues. Germline V gene sequence: CDR1 SEHNR, CDR2 FQNEAQ (reference sequence). CDR3 in DNA: TGTGCCAGCAGCTTAGGGGCAGGGTTCGACGAGCAGTACTTC. It yields the protein CASSLGAGFDEQYF. The full variable domain, with the rest looked up from reference TRBV7-9 and TRBJ2-7, is DTGVSQNPRHKITKRGQNVTFRCDPISEHNRLYWYRQTLGQGPEFLTYFQNEAQLEKSRLLSDRFSAERPKGSFSTLEIQRTEQGDSAMYLCASSLGAGFDEQYFGPGTRLTVT.

The J gene is TRBJ2-7, the V gene TRBV4-2; D may be TRBD2 (6 bases). This CDR3 region has 15 residues. The germline gives CDR1 LGHNA, CDR2 YNFKEQ. V gave up 5 bases and J gave up 2 bases, with 16 bases separating them. The CDR3: CASSFFGSGAYEQYF. The CDR3 DNA reads as TGTGCCAGCAGCTTCTTCGGTAGCGGAGCCTACGAGCAGTACTTC.

The V gene is TRBV7-8, the J gene TRBJ2-3; D is perhaps TRBD1 or TRBD2 (5 bases each). This CDR3 spans 15 amino acids. Per germline, CDR1 SGHVS and CDR2 FQNEAQ. V was shortened by 5 bases and J by 6 bases, with 18 bases between the two germline ends. The CDR3 sequence: CASSELRGFGDTQYF. The CDR3 bases are TGTGCCAGCAGCGAGCTGAGGGGCTTCGGGGATACGCAGTATTTT.

The V call is TRBV5-1, the J call TRBJ1-2, with 7 bases identical to TRBD1. CDR3 length: 14 residues. Trimming took 1 base from V and 4 from J; bases not matched to a gene: 4. Germline lookup yields CDR1 SGHRS and CDR2 YFSETQ. The CDR3 protein is CASSLPTGLYGYTF. The CDR3 DNA is TGCGCCAGCAGCTTGCCGACAGGGCTCTATGGCTACACCTTC.

V gene TRBV2 combines with J gene TRBJ1-5, with 7 bases identical to TRBD1. The junction had 3 bases not matched to a gene; V was cut back by 4 bases and J by 0 bases. The CDR3 covers 15 residues. Germline V CDR1 and CDR2: SNHLY, FYNNEI. For the CDR3, the DNA is TGTGCCAGCAGTGTCGGGACAGATAGCAATCAGCCCCAGCATTTT. The encoded protein is CASSVGTDSNQPQHF.